This record concerns one T cell receptor beta chain sequence. Its antigen is still unknown. This same CDR3 is encoded by further DNA sequences in the sample. This record belongs to a study of shared clonotypes between healthy human individuals. Germline V gives CDR1 SGHRS, CDR2 YFSETQ. Trimming removed 0 bases from V and 1 base from J, with 7 bases in between. The CDR3 totals 14 residues. A deep-level run was used for the assay. The sequencing of unsorted PBMC DNA took place on ten immunoSEQ deep assay plates. Original processing methods: Filtering differed since immunoSEQ provided only junctions, with no quality scores. Produced via immunoSEQ multiplex PCR; TCRdb's table is partial and in-frame only. Clone size and the V and J calls come from that table; the DNA yielded D and trimming. The table lists 400,000 to 600,000 clones, over 75% of them singletons. Notes on the study in general: The genetic and exposure-history diversity represented was limited by few donors.

The sequencing input was PBMCs. The clonotype comes from a woman aged 35 to 49 in good health. Some clones in this sample may be carry-over from other donors' samples. The chain couples TRBV5-1 to TRBJ2-5; D is unclear. This CDR3 is CASSLEGSQETQYF. CDR3 nucleotides: TGCGCCAGCAGCTTGGAGGGCTCCCAAGAGACCCAGTACTTC.